This record concerns one T cell receptor (beta chain) sequence. These data come from a study of blood T cell repertoires in COVID-19. V gave up 1 base and J gave up 4 bases; unmatched junction bases: 9. Per the germline V gene, CDR1 is SGHRS and CDR2 is YFSETQ. CDR3 length: 18 amino acids. The table came from immunoSEQ multiplex PCR; TCRdb's copy has only in-frame clones and leaves some out. This repertoire shows roughly 500,000 clones, approximately 91% found once; its top ten account for 6.5% to 9.5%. Sequences were obtained from PBMCs or T cells enriched from blood (not recorded which). The sequence was obtained from a woman aged 55-69 years who had recovered from COVID-19. This rearrangement joins TRBV5-1 to TRBJ2-1; 12 bases map to TRBD2. CDR3 sequence reads: CASSLSPSGGAIYNEQFF. The CDR3 DNA reads as TGCGCCAGCAGCTTGTCCCCTAGCGGGGGGGCTATTTACAATGAGCAGTTCTTC.